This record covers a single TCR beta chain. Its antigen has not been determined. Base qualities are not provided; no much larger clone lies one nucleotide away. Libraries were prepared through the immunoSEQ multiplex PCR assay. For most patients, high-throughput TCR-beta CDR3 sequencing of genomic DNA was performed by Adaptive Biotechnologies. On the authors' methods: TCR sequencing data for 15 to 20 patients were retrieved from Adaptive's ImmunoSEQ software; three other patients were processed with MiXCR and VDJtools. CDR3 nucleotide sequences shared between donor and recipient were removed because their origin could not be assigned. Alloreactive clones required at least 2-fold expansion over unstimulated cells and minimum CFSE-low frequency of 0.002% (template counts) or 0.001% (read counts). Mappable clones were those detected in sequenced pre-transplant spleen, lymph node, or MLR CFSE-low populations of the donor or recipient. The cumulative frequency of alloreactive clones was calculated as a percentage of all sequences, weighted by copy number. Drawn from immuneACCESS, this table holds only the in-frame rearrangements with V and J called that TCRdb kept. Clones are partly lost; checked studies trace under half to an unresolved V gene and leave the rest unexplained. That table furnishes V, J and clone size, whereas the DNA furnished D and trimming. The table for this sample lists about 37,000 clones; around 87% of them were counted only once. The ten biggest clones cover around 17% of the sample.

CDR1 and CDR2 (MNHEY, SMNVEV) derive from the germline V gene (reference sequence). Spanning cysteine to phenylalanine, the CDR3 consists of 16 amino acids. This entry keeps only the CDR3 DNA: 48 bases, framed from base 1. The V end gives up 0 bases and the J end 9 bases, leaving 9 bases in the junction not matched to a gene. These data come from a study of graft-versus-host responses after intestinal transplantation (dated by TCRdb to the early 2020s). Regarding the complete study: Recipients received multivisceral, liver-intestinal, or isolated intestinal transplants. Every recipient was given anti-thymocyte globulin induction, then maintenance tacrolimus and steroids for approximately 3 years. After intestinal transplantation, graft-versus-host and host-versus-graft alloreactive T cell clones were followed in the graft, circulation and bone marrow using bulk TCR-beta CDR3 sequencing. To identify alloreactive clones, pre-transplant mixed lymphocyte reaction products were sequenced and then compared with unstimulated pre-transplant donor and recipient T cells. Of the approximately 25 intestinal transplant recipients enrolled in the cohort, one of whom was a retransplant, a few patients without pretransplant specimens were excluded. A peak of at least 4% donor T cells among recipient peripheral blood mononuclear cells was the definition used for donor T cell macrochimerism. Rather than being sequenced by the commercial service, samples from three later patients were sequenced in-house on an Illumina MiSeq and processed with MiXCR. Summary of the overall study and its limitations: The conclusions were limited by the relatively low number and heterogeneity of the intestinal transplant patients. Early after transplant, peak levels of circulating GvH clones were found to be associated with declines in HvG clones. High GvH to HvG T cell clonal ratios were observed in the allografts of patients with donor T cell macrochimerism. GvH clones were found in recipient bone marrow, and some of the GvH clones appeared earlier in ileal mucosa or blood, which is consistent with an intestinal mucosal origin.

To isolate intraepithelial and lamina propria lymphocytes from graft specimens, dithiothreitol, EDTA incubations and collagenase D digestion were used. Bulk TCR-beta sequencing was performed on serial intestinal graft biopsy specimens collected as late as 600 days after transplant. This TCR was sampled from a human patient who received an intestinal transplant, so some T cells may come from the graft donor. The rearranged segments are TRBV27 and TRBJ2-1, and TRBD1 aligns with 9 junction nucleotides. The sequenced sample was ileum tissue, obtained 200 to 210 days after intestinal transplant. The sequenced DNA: TGTGCCAGCAGTTTATCGATTACCGGGACAGGGCGTGAGCAGTTCTTC. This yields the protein CASSLSITGTGREQFF.